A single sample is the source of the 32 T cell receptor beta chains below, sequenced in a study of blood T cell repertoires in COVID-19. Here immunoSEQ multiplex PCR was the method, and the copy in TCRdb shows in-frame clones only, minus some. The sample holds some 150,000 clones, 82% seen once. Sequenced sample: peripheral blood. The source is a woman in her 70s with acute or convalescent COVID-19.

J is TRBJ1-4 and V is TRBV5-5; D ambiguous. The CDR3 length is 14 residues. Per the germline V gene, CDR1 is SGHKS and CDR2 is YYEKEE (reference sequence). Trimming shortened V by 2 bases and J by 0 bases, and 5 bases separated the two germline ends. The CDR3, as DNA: TGTGCCAGCAGCTTACGCGCAACTAATGAAAAACTGTTTTTT. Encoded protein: CASSLRATNEKLFF. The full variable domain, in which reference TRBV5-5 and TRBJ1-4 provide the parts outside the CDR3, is DAGVTQSPTHLIKTRGQQVTLRCSPISGHKSVSWYQQVLGQGPQFIFQYYEKEERGRGNFPDRFSARQFPNYSSELNVNALLLGDSALYLCASSLRATNEKLFFGSGTQLSVL.

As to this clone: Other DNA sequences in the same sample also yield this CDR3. DNA for the CDR3: TGTGCCAGCAGCCTTTATACAGGGGGGCGGGGCTACACCTTC. It yields the protein CASSLYTGGRGYTF. The V gene is TRBV5-6, the J gene TRBJ1-2; 8 bases line up with TRBD1. With 4 bases clipped from V and 8 bases from J, the junction kept 10 bases outside the gene matches. This CDR3 comprises 14 residues. CDR1 and CDR2 from the germline V gene are SGHDT and YYEEEE.

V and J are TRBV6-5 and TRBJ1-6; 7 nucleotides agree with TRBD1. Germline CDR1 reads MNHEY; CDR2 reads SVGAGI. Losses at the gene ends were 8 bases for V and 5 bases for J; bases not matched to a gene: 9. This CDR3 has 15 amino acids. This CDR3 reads CASGDRTGHNSPLHF. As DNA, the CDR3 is TGTGCCAGCGGAGACAGGACAGGACATAATTCACCCCTCCACTTT.

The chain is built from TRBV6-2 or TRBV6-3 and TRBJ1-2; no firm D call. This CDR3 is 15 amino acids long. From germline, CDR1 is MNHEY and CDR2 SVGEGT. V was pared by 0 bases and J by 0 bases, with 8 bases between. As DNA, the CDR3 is TGTGCCAGCAGTTACTCGTTCTCCGCTAACTATGGCTACACCTTC. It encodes CASSYSFSANYGYTF.

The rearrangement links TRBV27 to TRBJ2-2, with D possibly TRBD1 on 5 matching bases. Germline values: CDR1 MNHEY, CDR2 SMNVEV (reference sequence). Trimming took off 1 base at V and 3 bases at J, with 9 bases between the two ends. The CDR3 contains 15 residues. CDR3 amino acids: CASSLYRSDTGELFF. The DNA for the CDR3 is TGTGCCAGCAGTTTATACAGGTCCGACACCGGGGAGCTGTTTTTT.

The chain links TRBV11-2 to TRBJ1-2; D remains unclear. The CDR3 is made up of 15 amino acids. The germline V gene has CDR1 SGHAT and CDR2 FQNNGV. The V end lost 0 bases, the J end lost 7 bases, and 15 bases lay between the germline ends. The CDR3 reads CASSLDLYGPGGYTF. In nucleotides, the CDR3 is TGTGCCAGCAGCTTAGATCTCTATGGGCCCGGTGGCTACACCTTC.

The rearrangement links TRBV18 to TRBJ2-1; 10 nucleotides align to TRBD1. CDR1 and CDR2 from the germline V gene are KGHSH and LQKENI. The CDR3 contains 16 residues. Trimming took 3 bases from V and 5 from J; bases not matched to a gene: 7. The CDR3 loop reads CASSPLGTGENNEQFF. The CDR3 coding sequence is TGTGCCAGCTCACCTTTAGGGACAGGGGAGAACAATGAGCAGTTCTTC. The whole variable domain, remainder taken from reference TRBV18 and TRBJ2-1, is NAGVMQNPRHLVRRRGQEARLRCSPMKGHSHVYWYRQLPEEGLKFMVYLQKENIIDESGMPKERFSAEFPKEGPSILRIQQVVRGDSAAYFCASSPLGTGENNEQFFGPGTRLTVL.

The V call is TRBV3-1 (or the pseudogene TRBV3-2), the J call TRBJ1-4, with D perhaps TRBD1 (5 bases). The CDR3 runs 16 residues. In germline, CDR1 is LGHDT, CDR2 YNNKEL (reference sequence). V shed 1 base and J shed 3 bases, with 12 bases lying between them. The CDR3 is CASSQVRSGSNEKLFF. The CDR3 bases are TGTGCCAGCAGCCAAGTCAGGTCAGGGTCTAATGAAAAACTGTTTTTT.

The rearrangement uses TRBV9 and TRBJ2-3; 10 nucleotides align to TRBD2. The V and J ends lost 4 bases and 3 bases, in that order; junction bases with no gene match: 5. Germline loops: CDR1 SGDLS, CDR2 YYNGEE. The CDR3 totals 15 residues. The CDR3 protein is CASSISGGRTDTQYF. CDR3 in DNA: TGTGCCAGCAGCATTAGCGGGGGGAGGACAGATACGCAGTATTTT. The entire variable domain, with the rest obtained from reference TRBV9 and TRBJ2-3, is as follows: DSGVTQTPKHLITATGQRVTLRCSPRSGDLSVYWYQQSLDQGLQFLIQYYNGEERAKGNILERFSAQQFPDLHSELNLSSLELGDSALYFCASSISGGRTDTQYFGPGTRLTVL.

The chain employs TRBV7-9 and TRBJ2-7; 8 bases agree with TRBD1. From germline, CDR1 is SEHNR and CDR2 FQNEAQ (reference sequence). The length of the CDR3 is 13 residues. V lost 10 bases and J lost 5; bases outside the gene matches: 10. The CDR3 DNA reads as TGTGCCACCCAGACAGGGGAGGTTCACGAGCAGTACTTC. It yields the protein CATQTGEVHEQYF.

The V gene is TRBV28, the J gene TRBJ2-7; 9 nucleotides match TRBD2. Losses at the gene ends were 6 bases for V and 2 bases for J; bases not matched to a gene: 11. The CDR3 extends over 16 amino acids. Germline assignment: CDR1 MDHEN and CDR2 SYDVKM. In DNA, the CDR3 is TGTGCCAGCAGCTCTGCGGGAGGGCCGGATACCTACGAGCAGTACTTC. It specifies CASSSAGGPDTYEQYF.

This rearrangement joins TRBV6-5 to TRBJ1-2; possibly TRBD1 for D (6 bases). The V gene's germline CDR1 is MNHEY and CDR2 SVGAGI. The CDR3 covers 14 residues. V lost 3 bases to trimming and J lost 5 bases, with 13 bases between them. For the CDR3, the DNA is TGTGCCAGCAGTTATTTTGGACAGCCTTATGGCTACACCTTC. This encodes CASSYFGQPYGYTF.

The CDR3 loop is CAWSLKGAGGYTF. CDR3 bases: TGTGCCTGGAGTTTGAAGGGGGCTGGGGGCTACACCTTC. The V gene is TRBV30, the J gene TRBJ1-2, with 7 bases matching TRBD1. The CDR3 length is 13 residues. CDR1 and CDR2 (germline): GTSNPN, SVGIG (reference sequence). Trimming took 2 bases from V and 8 from J; bases not matched to a gene: 8. The complete variable domain, with remaining parts taken from reference TRBV30 and TRBJ1-2, reads SQTIHQWPATLVQPVGSPLSLECTVEGTSNPNLYWYRQAAGRGLQLLFYSVGIGQISSEVPQNLSASRPQDRQFILSSKKLLLSDSGFYLCAWSLKGAGGYTFGSGTRLTVV.

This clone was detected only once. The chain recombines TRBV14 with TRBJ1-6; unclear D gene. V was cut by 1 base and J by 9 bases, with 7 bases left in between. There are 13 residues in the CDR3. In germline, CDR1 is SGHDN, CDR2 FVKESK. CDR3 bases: TGTGCCAGCAGCCAAGGGGTAGCTTCACCCCTCCACTTT. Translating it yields CASSQGVASPLHF.

The CDR3 loop is CASSSWTGQVEAFF. The CDR3 DNA reads as TGTGCCAGCAGTTCATGGACAGGGCAGGTTGAAGCTTTCTTT. The chain links TRBV28 to TRBJ1-1, with 8 bases identical to TRBD1. Germline V gene sequence: CDR1 MDHEN, CDR2 SYDVKM. This CDR3 region has 14 residues. V was pared by 4 bases and J by 7 bases, with 8 bases of the junction left unmatched.

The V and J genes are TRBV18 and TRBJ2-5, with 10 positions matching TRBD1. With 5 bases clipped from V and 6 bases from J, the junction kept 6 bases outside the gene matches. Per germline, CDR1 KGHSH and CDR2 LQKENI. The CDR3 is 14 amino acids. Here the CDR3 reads CASSDRDRGQTQYF. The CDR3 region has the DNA TGTGCCAGCTCAGACCGGGACAGGGGTCAGACCCAGTACTTC.

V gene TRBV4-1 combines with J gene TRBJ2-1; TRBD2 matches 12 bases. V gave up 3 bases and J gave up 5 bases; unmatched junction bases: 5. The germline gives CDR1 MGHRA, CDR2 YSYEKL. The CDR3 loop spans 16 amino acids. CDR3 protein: CASSHLTSGRDNEQFF. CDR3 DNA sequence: TGCGCCAGCAGCCACCTGACTAGCGGGAGAGACAATGAGCAGTTCTTC.

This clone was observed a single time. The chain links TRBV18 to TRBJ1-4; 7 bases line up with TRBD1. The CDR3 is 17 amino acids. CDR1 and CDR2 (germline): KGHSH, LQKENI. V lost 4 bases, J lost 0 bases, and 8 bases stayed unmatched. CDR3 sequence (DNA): TGTGCCAGCTCACTCGAAGTCACAGGGGCAACTAATGAAAAACTGTTTTTT. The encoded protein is CASSLEVTGATNEKLFF.

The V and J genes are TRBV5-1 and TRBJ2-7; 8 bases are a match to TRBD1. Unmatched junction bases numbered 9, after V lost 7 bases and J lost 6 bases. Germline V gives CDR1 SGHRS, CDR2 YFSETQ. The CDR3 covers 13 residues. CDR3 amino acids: CASSTGGGGEQYF. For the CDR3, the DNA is TGCGCCAGCTCAACAGGGGGAGGAGGCGAGCAGTACTTC.

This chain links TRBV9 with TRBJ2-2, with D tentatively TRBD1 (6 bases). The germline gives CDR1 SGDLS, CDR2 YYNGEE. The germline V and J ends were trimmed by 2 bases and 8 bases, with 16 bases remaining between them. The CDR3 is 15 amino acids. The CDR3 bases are TGTGCCAGCAGCGTTGGGGGCTCCGGATCTGGGGAGCTGTTTTTT. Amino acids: CASSVGGSGSGELFF.

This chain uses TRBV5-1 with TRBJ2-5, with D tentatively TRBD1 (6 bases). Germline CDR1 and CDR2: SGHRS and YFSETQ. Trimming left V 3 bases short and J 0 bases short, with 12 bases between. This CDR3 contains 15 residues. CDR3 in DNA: TGCGCCAGCAGCTCGTCAACAGGGCACCAAGAGACCCAGTACTTC. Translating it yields CASSSSTGHQETQYF.

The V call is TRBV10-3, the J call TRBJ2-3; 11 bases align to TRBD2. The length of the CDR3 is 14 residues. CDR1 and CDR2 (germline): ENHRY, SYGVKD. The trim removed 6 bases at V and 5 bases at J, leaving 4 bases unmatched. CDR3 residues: CAIRGTSGGDTQYF. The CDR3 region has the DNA TGTGCCATCAGGGGTACTAGCGGGGGAGATACGCAGTATTTT.

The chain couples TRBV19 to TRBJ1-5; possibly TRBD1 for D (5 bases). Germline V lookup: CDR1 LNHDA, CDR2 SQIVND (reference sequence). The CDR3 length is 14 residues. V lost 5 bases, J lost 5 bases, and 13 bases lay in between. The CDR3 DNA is TGTGCCAGTAGTCAGGGTATCATCTATCAGCCCCAGCATTTT. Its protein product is CASSQGIIYQPQHF.

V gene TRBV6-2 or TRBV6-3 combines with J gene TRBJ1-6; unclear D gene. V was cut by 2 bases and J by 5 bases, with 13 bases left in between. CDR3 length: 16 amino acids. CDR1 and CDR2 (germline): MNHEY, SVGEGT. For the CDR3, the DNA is TGTGCCAGCAGTTACGCGGTGCCACGCGATAATTCACCCCTCCACTTT. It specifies CASSYAVPRDNSPLHF.

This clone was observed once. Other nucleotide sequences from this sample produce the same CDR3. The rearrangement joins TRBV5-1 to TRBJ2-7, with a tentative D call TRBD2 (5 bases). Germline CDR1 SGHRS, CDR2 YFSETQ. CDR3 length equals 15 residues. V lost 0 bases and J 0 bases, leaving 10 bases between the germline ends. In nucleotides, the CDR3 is TGCGCCAGCAGCTTGGACCCGGGGTCCTCCTACGAGCAGTACTTC. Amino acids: CASSLDPGSSYEQYF.

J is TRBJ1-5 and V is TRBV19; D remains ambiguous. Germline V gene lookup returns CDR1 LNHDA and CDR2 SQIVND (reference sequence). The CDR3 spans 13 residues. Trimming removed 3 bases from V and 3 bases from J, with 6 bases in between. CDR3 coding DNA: TGTGCCAGTAGTATCTCCTTCAATCAGCCCCAGCATTTT. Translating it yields CASSISFNQPQHF.

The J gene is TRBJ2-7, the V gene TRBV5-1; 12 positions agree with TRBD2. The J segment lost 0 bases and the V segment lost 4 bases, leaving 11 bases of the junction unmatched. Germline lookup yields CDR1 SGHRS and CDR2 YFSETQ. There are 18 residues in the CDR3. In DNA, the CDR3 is TGCGCCAGCAGCCCACTGACTAGCGGGGGCTCCCACTCCTACGAGCAGTACTTC. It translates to CASSPLTSGGSHSYEQYF.

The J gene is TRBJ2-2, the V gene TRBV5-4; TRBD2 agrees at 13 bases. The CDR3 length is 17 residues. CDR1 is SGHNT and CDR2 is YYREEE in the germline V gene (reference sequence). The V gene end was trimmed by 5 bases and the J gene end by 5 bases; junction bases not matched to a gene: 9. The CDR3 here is CASRSGLAGVGTGELFF. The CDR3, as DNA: TGTGCCAGCAGATCAGGACTAGCGGGAGTAGGAACCGGGGAGCTGTTTTTT.

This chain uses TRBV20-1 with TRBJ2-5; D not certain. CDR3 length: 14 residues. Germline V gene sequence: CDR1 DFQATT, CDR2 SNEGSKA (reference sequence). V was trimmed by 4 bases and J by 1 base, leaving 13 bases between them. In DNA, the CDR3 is TGCAGTGCTATTGATCTAGTACTCCAAGAGACCCAGTACTTC. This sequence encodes CSAIDLVLQETQYF.

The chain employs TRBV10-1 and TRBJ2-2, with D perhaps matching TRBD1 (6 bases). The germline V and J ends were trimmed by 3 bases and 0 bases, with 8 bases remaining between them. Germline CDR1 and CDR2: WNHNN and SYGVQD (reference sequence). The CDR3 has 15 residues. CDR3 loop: CASSDPGANTGELFF. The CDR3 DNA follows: TGCGCCAGCAGTGATCCAGGGGCGAACACCGGGGAGCTGTTTTTT.

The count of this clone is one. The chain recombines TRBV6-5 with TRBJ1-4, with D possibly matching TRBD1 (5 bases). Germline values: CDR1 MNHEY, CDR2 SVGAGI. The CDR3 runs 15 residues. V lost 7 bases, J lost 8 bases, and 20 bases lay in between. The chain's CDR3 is CASIGTLGVDEKLFF. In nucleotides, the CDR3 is TGTGCCAGCATTGGGACTTTAGGGGTAGACGAAAAACTGTTTTTT.

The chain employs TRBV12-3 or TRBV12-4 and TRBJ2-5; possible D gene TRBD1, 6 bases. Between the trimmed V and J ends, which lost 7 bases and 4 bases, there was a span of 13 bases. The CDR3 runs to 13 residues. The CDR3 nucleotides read TGTGCCAGCACCCTGACCAGGGGAGAGACCCAGTACTTC. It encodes CASTLTRGETQYF.